This T cell receptor beta chain emerged from a study of post-analysis software for immune sequencing data. Concerning this clonotype: Its antigen is as yet unknown.

This CDR3 has 16 residues. V lost 6 bases and J lost 6; bases outside the gene matches: 8. CDR1 WSHSY and CDR2 SAAADI come from the germline V gene. The TCR beta cDNA libraries contained unique molecular identifiers. MiXCR was run by TCRdb on the PCR reads, yielding one entry per CDR3 protein. The sample includes about 770,000 distinct CDR3 sequences, 40% to 55% of them seen just once. Study-level points and caveats: Patients carried a few TRBV segments more frequently than controls did, and TRBV5-6, TRBV5-1 and TRBV20-1 were among them.

The material sequenced was blood. This chain links TRBV10-2 with TRBJ2-5, with 15 positions matching TRBD2. The receptor was derived from a girl under 18 with multiple sclerosis. The CDR3 DNA reads as TGCGCCAGCAGCGGACTAGCGGGAGGGCCCAAACAGACCCAGTACTTC. It encodes CASSGLAGGPKQTQYF.